This T cell receptor (beta chain) was sequenced in a study of T cells in Graves' hyperthyroidism and ophthalmopathy (dated by TCRdb to 2018 to 2020). General notes on the study: To identify distinguishing TCR V-J signatures, a discovery cohort of about 100 patients was used, comprising 43 with Graves' ophthalmopathy and approximately 58 with stable Graves' hyperthyroidism. The study also compared thyroid tissue and blood T-cell repertoires from roughly six Graves' hyperthyroidism patients. The 95 to 100 discovery patients were divided at random into training and test sets in a 7:3 ratio. After sampling, hyperthyroidism patients received methimazole starting at 30 mg daily, and ophthalmopathy patients received high-dose intravenous methylprednisolone. Whether ophthalmopathy could be predicted prospectively was tested in an independent validation cohort made up of approximately 19 hyperthyroidism patients plus 17 patients who later progressed to ophthalmopathy. The paper reports TCR Vbeta CDR3 sequencing of about 140 peripheral blood samples: some 44 ophthalmopathy, over 70 hyperthyroidism and some 17 progressor patients. General findings and caveats noted by the study authors: In validation, progression to ophthalmopathy was predicted by the model with approximately 67% sensitivity and 72% to 80% specificity, a median of about 6.8 months before onset. No statistical method was used to set the sample size in advance, and investigators knew the group allocation. Ophthalmopathy was separated from stable hyperthyroidism by a 13 V-J signature model, with approximately 90% sensitivity and about 81% specificity obtained in cross-validation and 80%/75% obtained in testing. Most expanded thyroid clonotypes (frequency above 0.001) were also detected in blood, suggesting blood repertoires may reflect thyroid immune responses.

The TCR beta CDR3 regions were amplified from RNA transcripts. The first round of RT-PCR for the TCR CDR3 was performed with the HTBI primer set and the Qiagen OneStep RT-PCR kit. The libraries were constructed in a second round of multiplex PCR and then size-selected and purified. The libraries were sequenced on an Illumina HiSeq2000 using paired-end 100 bp reads. The original pipeline was this. Raw data were processed with SOAPnuke, discarding reads with adapters, uncalled bases, mean Phred below 15, or no exact constant-primer or identifier match. COPE v1.2.5 was used to merge high-quality paired reads, and clonotypes were defined as unique nucleotide sequences. Clonotypes were aligned to IMGT TRBV, TRBD and TRBJ reference segments using MiTCR v1.1. Analysis was restricted to V-J combinations with a frequency above 0.0001, which covered 98% to 99.2% of repertoires. The TCS score was defined as F50 (clonal expansion) divided by E x V (chaos), with BLOSUM62-based TCRdist calculated between CDR3 peptides within each V-J. Welch's t-statistics and random forest reduced 514 V-J features to about 12, which were used in a naive Bayes classifier (R e1071). The Morisita-Horn index was used to measure how similar the thyroid and blood repertoires were. The public reads were reprocessed in TCRdb via fastp at Q25 and MiXCR, keeping in-frame beta chains. When rows share a CDR3 protein, they turn into one entry using the most common DNA and genes. These V and J calls rely on TCRdb rather than the paper's analysis. The table for this sample lists almost 600,000 distinct CDR3 sequences; about half of them were counted only once. Approximately 8.4% of the sample is held by the ten biggest clonotypes.

A patient counted as having stable Graves' hyperthyroidism if no progression to ophthalmopathy occurred over 18 months of follow-up. Hyperthyroidism patients were aged 18 to 65 years and newly diagnosed, with disease duration of less than 2 months. Any patient with an uncontrolled infection, another autoimmune disease, pregnancy or lactation was excluded. Diagnoses were based on clinical symptoms, serum thyroxine and TRAb, thyroid ultrasound and orbital computed tomography. Total RNA was extracted with Trizol reagent, and quality was checked on an Agilent 2100 Bioanalyzer. This clonotype has at least ten counts. No antigen is known for it. No clone much larger than this one lies a single base away; base qualities are absent. The sample consisted of peripheral blood or thyroid tissue (not recorded which). This clonotype originated in a woman younger than 35 with Graves' hyperthyroidism.

The DNA reads TGTGCCAGCAGTGGGGCGGGATTGGGTTACGAGCAGTACTTC. It codes for CASSGAGLGYEQYF. The V and J genes are TRBV6-1 and TRBJ2-7, with TRBD2 as a weak D call on 6 bases. The CDR3 contains 14 residues, cysteine and phenylalanine counted. Only the CDR3 DNA stays, 42 bases, in frame from base 1. The junction carries 14 bases between V and J, which are trimmed by 4 bases and 4 bases respectively. Taken from the germline V gene, the CDR1 and CDR2 loops are MNHNS and SASEGT.